The clone carrying this T cell receptor (beta chain) occurred once. Original handling: Reference gene primer amplification in the assay estimated nucleated cell counts. Here immunoSEQ multiplex PCR was the method, and the copy in TCRdb shows in-frame clones only, minus some. That table gives V, J and clone size, and the DNA gave D and trimming. The data show 100,000 to 140,000 clones, around 80% seen once. This sample was included in a study of blood T cell repertoires in COVID-19. About the study: Spain, Italy and the United States supplied samples that represented acute and convalescent COVID-19. T cells, B-cell-depleted T cells, or PBMCs provided the cDNA or gDNA that served as material.

Germline V gene sequence: CDR1 SGHVS, CDR2 FQNEAQ. This CDR3 comprises 15 residues. Trimming cost V 6 bases and J 5 bases, with 19 bases left between them. The chain uses TRBV7-8 and TRBJ1-1, with D uncertain. Sequencing was carried out using peripheral blood. This receptor was taken from a man in his 70s with acute or convalescent COVID-19. CDR3 sequence reads: CASSPTSFSGTEAFF. The CDR3 coding sequence is TGTGCCAGCAGTCCTACCTCGTTCTCGGGAACTGAAGCTTTCTTT.